This TCR beta chain stems from a study of blood T cells in healthy people across ages. For the second PCR, which ran for about 7 to 12 cycles, a sample-barcoded 5' primer and a J-beta primer mix were used. TCRdb analysed the 5' RACE reads with MiXCR anew, one entry per CDR3 protein. Of roughly 1,700,000 distinct CDR3 sequences listed, roughly 27% are singletons. Study-level findings and limits: The study found TCR beta diversity correlated strongly with naive T cell percentage.

The ends lost 4 bases at V and 4 bases at J; junction bases unmatched: 4. This CDR3 contains 14 residues. In the case of this clonotype: Its target is unknown.

The rearrangement joins TRBV12-3 or TRBV12-4 to TRBJ2-5; 9 bases are shared with TRBD2. The specimen was blood. The sequence came from a young woman in good health. The CDR3 here is CASSWDSGGETQYF. CDR3 coding DNA: TGTGCCAGCAGTTGGGATAGCGGGGGAGAGACCCAGTACTTC.